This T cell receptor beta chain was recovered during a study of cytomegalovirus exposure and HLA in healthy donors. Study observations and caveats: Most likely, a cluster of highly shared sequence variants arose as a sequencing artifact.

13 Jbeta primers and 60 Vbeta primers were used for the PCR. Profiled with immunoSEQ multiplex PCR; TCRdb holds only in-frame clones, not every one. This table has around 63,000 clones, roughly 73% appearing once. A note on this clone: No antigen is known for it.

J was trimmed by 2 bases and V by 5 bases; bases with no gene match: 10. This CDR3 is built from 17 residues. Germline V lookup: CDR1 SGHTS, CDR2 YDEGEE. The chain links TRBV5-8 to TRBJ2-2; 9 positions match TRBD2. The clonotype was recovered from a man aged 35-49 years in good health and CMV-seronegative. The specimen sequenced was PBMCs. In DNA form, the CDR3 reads TGTGCCAGCAGTTTTAGCGGGGGCCCTTTTAACACCGGGGAGCTGTTTTTT. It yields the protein CASSFSGGPFNTGELFF.